These 14 T cell receptor beta chains were sequenced from one sample in a study of blood T cells in healthy people across ages. With a J-beta primer mix and a sample-barcoded 5' primer, a second PCR ran about 6 to 11 cycles. TCRdb itself ran the 5' RACE reads through MiXCR, one entry per CDR3 protein. The table lists roughly 680,000 distinct CDR3 sequences, 49% of them singletons. Sequenced sample: blood. Receptor source: a woman aged 55-69 years in good health.

This clonotype has a single count. This sequence joins TRBV5-4 and TRBJ2-5, with TRBD1 matching over 8 bases. After removal of 6 bases from V and 2 bases from J, the junction contained 3 bases not matched to a gene. Germline V gene data show CDR1 as SGHNT and CDR2 as YYREEE (reference sequence). This CDR3 has 13 amino acids. DNA for the CDR3: TGTGCCAGCACCAGGGGGCCGCAAGAGACCCAGTACTTC. Translating gives CASTRGPQETQYF. The whole variable domain, remainder taken from reference TRBV5-4 and TRBJ2-5, is ETGVTQSPTHLIKTRGQQVTLRCSSQSGHNTVSWYQQALGQGPQFIFQYYREEENGRGNFPPRFSGLQFPNYSSELNVNALELDDSALYLCASTRGPQETQYFGPGTRLLVL.

The rearrangement joins TRBV28 to TRBJ2-7; a weak D match, TRBD2 (5 bases). Germline V lookup: CDR1 MDHEN, CDR2 SYDVKM. The CDR3 sequence is 16 residues long. Trimming pared 2 bases from V and 0 bases from J, leaving 14 bases between. The CDR3 nucleotides are TGTGCCAGCAGTTTAGGTAGGACTTTAGGCTCCTACGAGCAGTACTTC. It codes for CASSLGRTLGSYEQYF.

This chain connects TRBV20-1 to TRBJ1-5; TRBD1 agrees at 8 bases. J lost 1 base, V lost 4 bases, and 3 bases had no gene match. The germline CDR1 and CDR2 sequences are DFQATT and SNEGSKA (reference sequence). This CDR3 is built from 14 residues. CDR3 residues: CSATRGRSNQPQHF. The CDR3 bases are TGCAGTGCTACCAGGGGGCGAAGCAATCAGCCCCAGCATTTT.

The chain uses TRBV4-2 and TRBJ2-3, with TRBD2 identical over 10 bases. Per germline, CDR1 LGHNA and CDR2 YNFKEQ. This CDR3 region has 15 residues. With 3 bases clipped from V and 4 bases from J, the junction kept 4 bases outside the gene matches. The CDR3 nucleotides are TGTGCCAGCAGCCATCTAGCGGGAGAGGCAGATACGCAGTATTTT. Amino acid sequence: CASSHLAGEADTQYF.

The chain is built from TRBV9 and TRBJ2-2; TRBD2 aligns across 12 bases. CDR1 is SGDLS, CDR2 YYNGEE, per germline. This CDR3 has 16 residues. The V gene end was trimmed by 2 bases and the J gene end by 7 bases; junction bases not matched to a gene: 6. The CDR3 region has the DNA TGTGCCAGCAGCGTGACTAGCGGGAGAAAGATCGGGGAGCTGTTTTTT. Residues: CASSVTSGRKIGELFF.

This clonotype came up a few times. The rearrangement uses TRBV29-1 and TRBJ2-1; possible D gene TRBD2, 6 bases. The CDR3 covers 14 residues. V was cut by 8 bases and J by 8 bases, with 22 bases left in between. The germline gives CDR1 SQVTM, CDR2 ANQGSEA. The CDR3 nucleotides are TGCAGCACCCGATCGCGGGGAGCGGCAGATGAGCAGTTCTTC. As protein: CSTRSRGAADEQFF.

This chain joins TRBV30 and TRBJ2-7, with TRBD1 as a possible D gene (6 bases). The CDR3 contains 14 residues. V lost 2 bases, J lost 2 bases, and 13 bases lay in between. Germline-derived CDR1 and CDR2 are GTSNPN and SVGIG (reference sequence). CDR3 bases: TGTGCCTGGAGTCGCCAATCAGGGGCCTACGAGCAGTACTTC. Encoded protein: CAWSRQSGAYEQYF.

The chain recombines TRBV5-1 with TRBJ1-1; possible D gene TRBD1, 5 bases. The V end was cut by 3 bases, the J end by 4 bases, with 13 bases between. CDR1 is SGHRS, CDR2 YFSETQ, per germline. This CDR3 has 14 residues. Here the CDR3 DNA reads TGCGCCAGCAGCTATAGGGGACCGAGCACTGAAGCTTTCTTT. Protein product: CASSYRGPSTEAFF.

The CDR3 sequence: CSAAGYSNQPQHF. For the CDR3, the DNA is TGCAGTGCTGCAGGGTATAGCAATCAGCCCCAGCATTTT. The chain is built from TRBV20-1 and TRBJ1-5, with D possibly matching TRBD1 (5 bases). The CDR3 length is 13 residues. Germline lookup yields CDR1 DFQATT and CDR2 SNEGSKA (reference sequence). V was cut by 5 bases and J by 0 bases, with 8 bases left in between.

This sequence joins TRBV7-2 and TRBJ2-7, with TRBD2 matching over 9 bases. Germline V gives CDR1 SGHTA, CDR2 FQGNSA. The CDR3 is made up of 15 amino acids. Trimming took 1 base from V and 3 from J; bases not matched to a gene: 4. The CDR3 protein is CASSLVASGNYEQYF. The CDR3 nucleotides are TGTGCCAGCAGCTTAGTGGCTAGCGGGAACTACGAGCAGTACTTC. Full variable domain (rest looked up from reference TRBV7-2 and TRBJ2-7): GAGVSQSPSNKVTEKGKDVELRCDPISGHTALYWYRQSLGQGLEFLIYFQGNSAPDKSGLPSDRFSAERTGGSVSTLTIQRTQQEDSAVYLCASSLVASGNYEQYFGPGTRLTVT.

The V and J genes are TRBV29-1 and TRBJ2-7, with a possible D match to TRBD2 (6 bases). The ends were cut back, 7 bases at V and 4 bases at J, with 14 bases in the middle. CDR3 length equals 12 residues. Germline-derived CDR1 and CDR2 are SQVTM and ANQGSEA. The CDR3 coding sequence is TGCAGCGCTGTAGGGACTGTATACGAGCAGTACTTC. Translating gives CSAVGTVYEQYF.

The chain uses TRBV27 and TRBJ1-6, with 9 bases that match TRBD1. The CDR3 contains 14 residues. The germline CDR1 and CDR2 sequences are MNHEY and SMNVEV (reference sequence). With V trimmed by 5 bases and J by 11 bases, 7 bases remained unmatched. The DNA for the CDR3 is TGTGCCAGCAGTGTTGGGACAGGGAAGACACCCCTCCACTTT. Its translation is CASSVGTGKTPLHF.

The table lists this clonotype with many counts. The chain combines TRBV6-2 or TRBV6-3 with TRBJ2-1; 8 bases align to TRBD2. CDR1 and CDR2 from the germline V gene are MNHEY and SVGEGT. After removal of 6 bases from V and 4 bases from J, the junction contained 11 bases not matched to a gene. This CDR3 comprises 16 residues. DNA of the CDR3: TGTGCCAGCAGCCTACAACTAGCGGAGCCATACAATGAGCAGTTCTTC. Translating gives CASSLQLAEPYNEQFF.

V usage is TRBV9 and J usage is TRBJ2-7; D gene ambiguous. The V end was cut by 4 bases, the J end by 1 base, with 12 bases between. Germline V CDR1 and CDR2: SGDLS, YYNGEE. The CDR3 contains 14 residues. This CDR3 is CASSPRFFSYEQYF. For the CDR3, the DNA is TGTGCCAGCAGCCCTCGGTTCTTTTCCTACGAGCAGTACTTC.